This T cell receptor beta chain was retrieved from a study of shared clonotypes between healthy human individuals (TCRdb year 2020). Study-wide context: A few men and a couple of women, aged 18 to 49 years, made up the cohort. For each donor, CD4 naive and CD4 memory were each given three plates, CD8 naive was given two plates, and CD8 memory was given one plate. The study deeply sequenced blood TCR repertoires of about 5 healthy adults to estimate repertoire size and the extent of clonotype sharing between individuals. To increase sequencing depth and limit assay-specific biases, different laboratories used diverse techniques to prepare libraries and sequence TCR repertoires. Each donor's leukapheresis produced roughly between roughly 0.85 and 9 billion PBMCs.

Healthy HIV-negative adults with no recently reported acute infections or vaccinations were included as donors. All donors were Caucasian adults living in Nashville, Tennessee, USA. CD8 memory samples combined magnetically selected CD45RO+ cells with CCR7-negative CD45RA+ effector memory (TemRA) cells. Blood was collected by leukapheresis, and PBMCs were isolated by Ficoll-Histopaque density gradient centrifugation and then cryopreserved in liquid nitrogen vapor phase. Analytical flow cytometry was used to check the purity and quantity of every magnetically sorted T cell population. Genomic DNA was isolated from each sorted fraction and quantified by UV absorbance on a Nanodrop 2000c. Details on this clone: This receptor's antigen is unknown. Qualities for individual bases were not recorded, and no much larger clone is one base off.

Overall results and qualifications from the work: Across a few donors, approximately 5% of naive CD4, around 3.5% of naive CD8, around 2.5% of memory CD4, and roughly 0.4% of memory CD8 clonotypes were shared. Clonotypes shared by all four sorted-subset donors showed higher generation probabilities than non-shared clonotypes. Based on pairwise subsampling, the degree of clonotype sharing among donors was expected to be affected by sequencing depth. Naive subsets generally had larger estimated clonotype richness than memory subsets. Sampling was restricted to blood, and TCR repertoires in tissues likely differ from the TCR repertoires found in blood. Even with the large sequencing depth, rarefaction of the sorted-subset datasets indicated that sequencing was incomplete. Because the study included a small number of donors, the genetic and exposure-history diversity represented was limited.

TCR CDR3 regions were amplified from genomic DNA by multiplex PCR using the deep immunoSEQ assay. For each cell subset, the extracted genomic DNA was distributed evenly across all wells of several immunoSEQ 96-well plates, and each plate served as one replicate. For sorted subsets, each replicate PCR was loaded with roughly 190 ng genomic DNA, equivalent to approximately 27,000 T cell genomes. Purified libraries were quantified with a Qubit 3.0 fluorometer, sized on a Bioanalyzer 2100, and re-quantified with the KAPA Library Quantification kit. Every immunoSEQ 96-well plate was sequenced on a dedicated single-read 150-cycle Illumina NextSeq 550 flow cell. The original methods were these. Because only junctional sequences without quality scores were contained in the immunoSEQ output, filtering matching that applied to full-length reads could not be performed. Sequences were annotated with PyIR, a Python wrapper for IgBLAST v1.9, and V/J genes and CDR3 were assigned using IMGT germline references. Reads with weak V/J assignments (E-value above 1e-6), missing CDR3, stop codons, out-of-frame junctions, or ambiguous translated residues were removed. V3J clonotypes were defined as sequences sharing an identical inferred V gene, J gene, and CDR3 amino acid sequence. The percentage overlap between two repertoires was calculated by dividing the number of shared unique clonotypes by the size of the smaller repertoire. Repertoire richness was assessed with RTK rarefaction, the Chao1 estimator, and Recon v2.1 estimates of unobserved clonotypes. OLGA was used to compute generation probabilities for all TCRbeta clonotypes that the gDNA method yielded from a handful of donors. TCRdb mirrors the immuneACCESS table, restricted to in-frame sequences. Some clones are absent from its copies; in checked studies, under half trace to an unresolved V gene, and the reason for the others is unknown. Clone size and the V and J calls come from that table; the DNA yielded D and trimming. Counted in this sample were about 110,000 clones; over 65% of them appeared once. The top ten clones comprise approximately 23% of the sample.

The germline V gene (reference sequence) yields SEHNR for CDR1 and FQNEAQ for CDR2. Trimming at the junction amounts to 6 bases on V and 1 base on J, and the germline ends lie 15 bases apart. Taken from cysteine to phenylalanine, the CDR3 has 15 residues. Here the CDR3 DNA is all that survives: 45 bases in frame from base 1. This TCR was recovered from a young woman in good health. The chain is encoded by TRBV7-9 joined to TRBJ1-1; a confident D gene designation cannot be given. The material sequenced was memory CD8+ T cells sorted from blood. According to the study, the label for this sample's cell subset or site signals: CD45RO+ cells pooled with CCR7-negative TemRA cells. The CDR3 reads as follows: CASRPRGETNTEAFF. The bases are TGTGCCAGCAGACCCCGCGGGGAAACGAACACTGAAGCTTTCTTT. Outside the CDR3, residues come from the reference TRBV7-9 and TRBJ1-1 proteins, so the full variable domain is: DTGVSQNPRHKITKRGQNVTFRCDPISEHNRLYWYRQTLGQGPEFLTYFQNEAQLEKSRLLSDRFSAERPKGSFSTLEIQRTEQGDSAMYLCASRPRGETNTEAFFGQGTRLTVV.